The 32 T cell receptor beta chains below were found in one sample sequenced in a study of PD-1 blockade in classical Hodgkin lymphoma. With no exception, relapse followed autologous stem cell transplantation in all patients, and brentuximab vedotin exposure varied. Only in-frame clones appear in the TCRdb table, and some are missing; sequencing was by immunoSEQ multiplex PCR. The sample yields approximately 150,000 clones, nearly 80% seen once. The input for sequencing was peripheral blood mononuclear cells (PBMCs), taken before the second cycle of nivolumab. The receptors were gathered from a human donor with classical Hodgkin lymphoma.

The chain uses TRBV6-1 and TRBJ2-2, with 7 bases lining up with TRBD1. The CDR3 runs 15 residues. Trimming removed 6 bases from V and 4 bases from J; junction bases left unmatched: 8. Germline V gives CDR1 MNHNS, CDR2 SASEGT. In nucleotides, the CDR3 is TGTGCCAGCAGGGCCAGAACAGGGGCCACCGGGGAGCTGTTTTTT. Protein product: CASRARTGATGELFF.

The chain is built from TRBV5-6 and TRBJ1-2; TRBD1 matches 7 bases. The junction had 13 bases not matched to a gene; V was cut back by 4 bases and J by 4 bases. Per the germline V gene, CDR1 is SGHDT and CDR2 is YYEEEE. The CDR3 contains 16 residues. CDR3 protein: CASSQDQGGTVYGYTF. The CDR3 DNA sequence: TGTGCCAGCAGCCAAGATCAAGGGGGGACAGTCTATGGCTACACCTTC.

The genes are TRBV6-5 and TRBJ1-1; D call uncertain. This CDR3 contains 11 residues. Germline V gene lookup returns CDR1 MNHEY and CDR2 SVGAGI. The V and J ends lost 0 bases and 9 bases respectively, with 5 bases between them. The chain's CDR3 is CASSYSEKAFF. CDR3 DNA: TGTGCCAGCAGTTACTCGGAGAAAGCTTTCTTT.

The J gene is TRBJ2-7, the V gene TRBV7-9; the D gene is possibly TRBD1 (5 bases). The CDR3 covers 12 residues. With 4 bases removed from V and 5 bases from J, the gap between germline ends came to 9 bases. CDR1 and CDR2 (germline): SEHNR, FQNEAQ (reference sequence). CDR3 residues: CASSSRQHEQYF. The DNA of the CDR3 is TGTGCCAGCAGCTCTAGACAGCACGAGCAGTACTTC.

This clone appeared once. The V call is TRBV7-8, the J call TRBJ2-1; 7 bases match TRBD2. Germline CDR1 SGHVS, CDR2 FQNEAQ. The CDR3 is made up of 13 amino acids. J lost 8 bases, V lost 6 bases, and 7 bases had no gene match. The CDR3 is CASSYGGRDEQFF. In DNA, the CDR3 is TGTGCCAGCAGTTACGGGGGGAGGGATGAGCAGTTCTTC.

This clone was seen a few times. The genes are TRBV2 and TRBJ1-5; D is possibly TRBD1 (6 bases). This CDR3 has 15 residues. V lost 2 bases and J lost 5, with 13 bases in between. Germline-derived CDR1 and CDR2 are SNHLY and FYNNEI. The CDR3 region has the DNA TGTGCCAGCAGTGAAATGGGGGGCCCAGATCAGCCCCAGCATTTT. Encoded protein: CASSEMGGPDQPQHF.

Concerning this clone: Other DNA sequences of this sample code for an identical CDR3. The V call is TRBV29-1, the J call TRBJ1-5, with D unresolved. The CDR3 loop spans 13 amino acids. V was clipped by 1 base and J by 0 bases, with 4 bases between them. Germline-derived CDR1 and CDR2 are SQVTM and ANQGSEA. CDR3 sequence reads: CSVEAGSNQPQHF. In nucleotides, the CDR3 is TGCAGCGTTGAAGCGGGTAGCAATCAGCCCCAGCATTTT.

This clone was detected only a few times. The chain couples TRBV29-1 to TRBJ2-1; maybe TRBD1 (5 bases). Germline V lookup: CDR1 SQVTM, CDR2 ANQGSEA. This CDR3 is 10 amino acids long. The ends were cut back, 6 bases at V and 14 bases at J, with 14 bases in the middle. CDR3 protein: CSVSAGHKFF. In nucleotides, the CDR3 is TGCAGCGTCTCTGCTGGACACAAGTTCTTC.

The chain joins TRBV6-5 to TRBJ1-1, with TRBD1 as a possible D gene (6 bases). The germline V gene encodes CDR1 MNHEY and CDR2 SVGAGI. V lost 5 bases and J 1 base, leaving 14 bases between the germline ends. The CDR3 spans 15 residues. The CDR3, as DNA: TGTGCCAGCAGTCTTACTCCGACAGGGAACACTGAAGCTTTCTTT. Translating it yields CASSLTPTGNTEAFF.

The V and J genes are TRBV19 and TRBJ1-4; TRBD1 is a possible D gene (5 bases). The CDR3 runs to 15 residues. Looked up from germline, CDR1 is LNHDA and CDR2 is SQIVND (reference sequence). Trimming took 3 bases from V and 0 from J, leaving 8 bases between them. CDR3 sequence reads: CASSIARATNEKLFF. In DNA form, the CDR3 reads TGTGCCAGTAGTATTGCCAGGGCAACTAATGAAAAACTGTTTTTT.

The chain links TRBV18 to TRBJ2-5; no reliable D call. CDR1 is KGHSH and CDR2 is LQKENI in the germline V gene. The CDR3 is made up of 13 amino acids. Deletions cut 4 bases from V and 3 bases from J, with 9 bases between. CDR3 bases: TGTGCCAGCTCACACTCGGACGAAGAGACCCAGTACTTC. As protein: CASSHSDEETQYF.

The chain recombines TRBV28 with TRBJ1-1; 7 bases are a match to TRBD1. The junction had 7 bases not matched to a gene; V was cut back by 6 bases and J by 3 bases. Germline V gene data show CDR1 as MDHEN and CDR2 as SYDVKM. The CDR3 loop spans 14 amino acids. The CDR3 reads CASRQDRVYTEAFF. The CDR3 DNA sequence: TGTGCCAGCAGGCAAGACAGGGTCTACACTGAAGCTTTCTTT. The full variable domain, completed using reference TRBV28 and TRBJ1-1, is DVKVTQSSRYLVKRTGEKVFLECVQDMDHENMFWYRQDPGLGLRLIYFSYDVKMKEKGDIPEGYSVSREKKERFSLILESASTNQTSMYLCASRQDRVYTEAFFGQGTRLTVV.

The chain carries TRBV6-6 and TRBJ1-2; D gene ambiguous. The CDR3 is 11 amino acids. Germline CDR1 and CDR2: MNHNY and SVGAGI (reference sequence). Trimming took off 0 bases at V and 8 bases at J, with 4 bases between the two ends. CDR3 nucleotides: TGTGCCAGCAGTTACTCGAACGGCTACACCTTC. Translated, it gives CASSYSNGYTF.

The rearrangement uses TRBV5-4 and TRBJ2-3; possible D gene TRBD2, 6 bases. V lost 3 bases to trimming and J lost 2 bases, with 13 bases between them. Germline lookup yields CDR1 SGHNT and CDR2 YYREEE (reference sequence). The CDR3 loop spans 15 amino acids. CDR3 DNA: TGTGCCAGCAGCTCCGGGGGACTCCTCACAGATACGCAGTATTTT. Its translation: CASSSGGLLTDTQYF.

V is TRBV6-5 and J is TRBJ1-2; tentative D call: TRBD1 (5 bases). CDR3 length equals 12 residues. Looked up from germline, CDR1 is MNHEY and CDR2 is SVGAGI. V lost 7 bases and J 0 bases, leaving 6 bases between the germline ends. CDR3 loop: CASKGSNYGYTF. The CDR3 nucleotides read TGTGCCAGCAAGGGGTCTAACTATGGCTACACCTTC.

The chain combines TRBV18 with TRBJ2-1; D gene ambiguous. Germline V gene data show CDR1 as KGHSH and CDR2 as LQKENI. The CDR3 length is 13 residues. V dropped 3 bases and J dropped 10 bases, with 13 bases sitting between them. The CDR3 nucleotides read TGTGCCAGCTCACCCAGAAGGGTCGACGAGCAGTTCTTC. Translated: CASSPRRVDEQFF.

This clone was counted between two and nine times. The chain links TRBV7-3 to TRBJ1-6; D remains unclear. The CDR3 is 13 amino acids. The germline CDR1 and CDR2 sequences are SGHTA and FQGTGA. V was cut by 0 bases and J by 10 bases, with 7 bases left in between. CDR3 sequence (DNA): TGTGCCAGCAGCTTAACATTCGGGTCACCCCTCCACTTT. This sequence encodes CASSLTFGSPLHF.

V usage is TRBV28 and J usage is TRBJ1-5, with D possibly matching TRBD1 (5 bases). With 7 bases removed from V and 0 bases from J, the gap between germline ends came to 13 bases. CDR3 length equals 15 residues. Germline V CDR1 and CDR2: MDHEN, SYDVKM. The CDR3 bases are TGTGCCAGCAACTACCAGGGCCATAGCAATCAGCCCCAGCATTTT. Residues: CASNYQGHSNQPQHF.

The chain combines TRBV11-3 with TRBJ2-1, with 9 bases aligning to TRBD1. This CDR3 has 18 amino acids. The trim removed 1 base at V and 7 bases at J, leaving 14 bases unmatched. From germline, CDR1 is SGHNT and CDR2 YENEEA. DNA for the CDR3: TGTGCCAGCAGCTTAGGCCGGAGGGACAGGGAAATTGGGAATGAGCAGTTCTTC. Residues: CASSLGRRDREIGNEQFF. The variable domain in full, completed from reference TRBV11-3 and TRBJ2-1, reads EAGVVQSPRYKIIEKKQPVAFWCNPISGHNTLYWYLQNLGQGPELLIRYENEEAVDDSQLPKDRFSAERLKGVDSTLKIQPAELGDSAVYLCASSLGRRDREIGNEQFFGPGTRLTVL.

The chain uses TRBV7-2 and TRBJ2-3, with TRBD2 as a possible D gene (6 bases). V was cut by 3 bases and J by 2 bases, with 12 bases left in between. The CDR3 is 15 residues long. Per the germline V gene, CDR1 is SGHTA and CDR2 is FQGNSA. CDR3 residues: CASSFGGFVTDTQYF. Written as DNA, the CDR3 is TGTGCCAGCAGCTTCGGGGGATTCGTCACAGATACGCAGTATTTT.

The chain carries TRBV6-4 and TRBJ2-2, with D possibly TRBD1 on 5 matching bases. Trimming removed 0 bases from V and 0 bases from J, with 8 bases in between. Germline CDR1 MRHNA, CDR2 SNTAGT. The CDR3 covers 16 residues. CDR3 nucleotides: TGTGCCAGCAGTGACTCCCCAGGGTCGAACACCGGGGAGCTGTTTTTT. Translating gives CASSDSPGSNTGELFF.

This clone appeared a single time. This sequence joins TRBV7-2 and TRBJ2-3; no clear D gene. The CDR3 has 12 residues. Trimming pared 3 bases from V and 6 bases from J, leaving 7 bases between. CDR1 SGHTA and CDR2 FQGNSA come from the germline V gene. The CDR3, as DNA: TGTGCCAGCAGCTTCTCGGGCGATACGCAGTATTTT. This translates into CASSFSGDTQYF.

The chain employs TRBV6-5 and TRBJ1-1; no definite D call. V was cut by 6 bases and J by 7 bases, with 12 bases left in between. The CDR3 contains 12 residues. CDR1 MNHEY and CDR2 SVGAGI come from the germline V gene. In DNA, the CDR3 is TGTGCCAGCAGCCGCGATCGTAGTGAAGCTTTCTTT. Amino acids: CASSRDRSEAFF.

V gene TRBV18 combines with J gene TRBJ2-1, with a tentative D call TRBD2 (5 bases). This CDR3 is 16 amino acids long. Trimming stripped 3 bases from V and 0 bases from J, with 12 bases between. The germline gives CDR1 KGHSH, CDR2 LQKENI. CDR3 loop: CASSPRGQSSYNEQFF. DNA of the CDR3: TGTGCCAGCTCACCCAGAGGGCAGAGCTCCTACAATGAGCAGTTCTTC.

In its sample, this clone was seen once. The chain links TRBV2 to TRBJ2-3, with 7 bases fitting TRBD1. CDR1 is SNHLY, CDR2 FYNNEI, per germline. The CDR3 sequence is 18 residues long. V shed 8 bases, J shed 6 bases, and the junction held 23 bases outside the gene matches. The CDR3 spells CASPPKWGTELGWDTQYF. In nucleotides, the CDR3 is TGTGCCAGCCCACCTAAATGGGGGACAGAGTTAGGTTGGGATACGCAGTATTTT.

CDR3 in DNA: TGCGCCAGCAGCCCGGGTGGGGGTAGCGGAGGAGGGGATACGCAGTATTTT. Encoded protein: CASSPGGGSGGGDTQYF. The genes are TRBV4-1 and TRBJ2-3; tentative D call: TRBD2 (6 bases). From germline, CDR1 is MGHRA and CDR2 YSYEKL. The CDR3 totals 17 residues. V lost 4 bases to trimming and J lost 6 bases, with 23 bases between them.

The rearrangement links TRBV4-2 to TRBJ1-2, with unresolved D. This CDR3 is built from 17 residues. The V gene lost 0 bases and the J gene lost 1 base, with 15 bases spanning the gap. Germline V gene sequence: CDR1 LGHNA, CDR2 YNFKEQ. The CDR3 is CASSQDPGGSINYGYTF. The CDR3 bases are TGTGCCAGCAGCCAAGATCCGGGAGGCAGTATTAACTATGGCTACACCTTC.

The chain uses TRBV2 and TRBJ1-1, with TRBD1 matching 8 bases. The V segment lost 4 bases and the J segment 4 bases; nucleotides outside the gene matches: 2. CDR3 length: 13 amino acids. Germline CDR1 and CDR2: SNHLY and FYNNEI. This chain's CDR3 is CASSVTGATEAFF. The CDR3 DNA is TGTGCCAGCAGTGTGACAGGGGCCACTGAAGCTTTCTTT. Based on the CDR3 plus reference TRBV2 and TRBJ1-1, the full variable domain is EPEVTQTPSHQVTQMGQEVILRCVPISNHLYFYWYRQILGQKVEFLVSFYNNEISEKSEIFDDQFSVERPDGSNFTLKIRSTKLEDSAMYFCASSVTGATEAFFGQGTRLTVV.

This rearrangement joins TRBV6-6 to TRBJ2-5; 10 nucleotides align to TRBD2. The J call is uncertain, as TRBJ2-7 better fits the DNA end. The CDR3 consists of 16 residues. Germline CDR1 and CDR2: MNHNY and SVGAGI (reference sequence). CDR3 sequence: CASSYRMSGRAYEQYF. The CDR3 DNA follows: TGTGCCAGCAGTTACAGAATGAGCGGGAGGGCCTACGAGCAGTACTTC.

V usage is TRBV6-6 and J usage is TRBJ2-1; tentatively, D is TRBD2 (7 bases). V was trimmed by 3 bases and J by 2 bases, leaving 11 bases between them. The CDR3 consists of 15 residues. Looked up from germline, CDR1 is MNHNY and CDR2 is SVGAGI (reference sequence). The CDR3 DNA is TGTGCCAGCAGTTATCGGGGGGCTGCCTACAATGAGCAGTTCTTC. Residues: CASSYRGAAYNEQFF.

The chain has TRBV5-1 and TRBJ1-1; no definite D call. With 1 base removed from V and 5 bases from J, the gap between germline ends came to 6 bases. The V gene's germline CDR1 is SGHRS and CDR2 YFSETQ. The CDR3 covers 12 residues. Written as DNA, the CDR3 is TGCGCCAGCAGCTTGTATGGAACTGAAGCTTTCTTT. This translates into CASSLYGTEAFF.

The gene calls are TRBV6-5 and TRBJ1-2; 8 bases are a match to TRBD1. In germline, CDR1 is MNHEY, CDR2 SVGAGI. The V gene end was trimmed by 5 bases and the J gene end by 8 bases; junction bases not matched to a gene: 7. This CDR3 is 13 amino acids long. DNA of the CDR3: TGTGCCAGCAGTCCCGAGACAGGGGTGGGCTACACCTTC. It translates to CASSPETGVGYTF.